This is a list of T cell receptor beta chains from one sample in a study of OX40 agonist ivuxolimab in advanced cancers. TCRdb's table, derived via immunoSEQ multiplex PCR, lists solely in-frame clones and lacks some. The table records more than 65,000 clones, roughly 90% of them present only once. The sequencing used CD4+ or CD8+ T cells sorted from blood, collected in a trial of the OX40 agonist ivuxolimab. These receptors all come from an adult with an advanced solid tumor such as melanoma, head and neck, liver or kidney cancer. The CDR3 runs from the conserved cysteine through the conserved F or W. Fields, in order: CDR3 DNA, CDR3 protein, clone size, V gene, J gene, D gene. A D gene is named only where the DNA matches it firmly. Only some rows state a clone size, as once, few, many or a class for expanded clones.

DNA: TGCGCCAGCAGCCAAGTAGACTTATCCTCTGGAAACACCATATATTTT
CDR3: CASSQVDLSSGNTIYF
size: NA
V: TRBV4-3
J: TRBJ1-3
D: NA

DNA: TGTGCCAGCAGTTACGCGGGGTACACAGATACGCAGTATTTT
CDR3: CASSYAGYTDTQYF
size: NA
V: TRBV6-5
J: TRBJ2-3
D: NA

DNA: TGTGCCAGCAGTTTAGACAGGCGGCCATATAATTCACCCCTCCACTTT
CDR3: CASSLDRRPYNSPLHF
size: NA
V: TRBV27
J: TRBJ1-6
D: NA

DNA: TGTGCCAGCAGCGGGGGACAATCACAAAACATTCAGTACTTC
CDR3: CASSGGQSQNIQYF
size: NA
V: TRBV9
J: TRBJ2-4
D: NA

DNA: TGCGCCAGCAGCTTCGGACAGGGGATCTACGAGCAGTACTTC
CDR3: CASSFGQGIYEQYF
size: NA
V: TRBV5-1
J: TRBJ2-7
D: TRBD1

DNA: TGTGCCAGCAGCTTGAGTTCAGAGGAAGCTTTCTTT
CDR3: CASSLSSEEAFF
size: NA
V: TRBV5-5
J: TRBJ1-1
D: NA

DNA: TGCGCCAGCAGTCAAAGGAGCGGGGGGACACCCAATGAGCAGTTCTTC
CDR3: CASSQRSGGTPNEQFF
size: NA
V: TRBV23-1
J: TRBJ2-1
D: TRBD2

DNA: TGCGCCAGCAGTGAGTGGGGGGAAGGTCAGCCCCAGCATTTT
CDR3: CASSEWGEGQPQHF
size: NA
V: TRBV10-1
J: TRBJ1-5
D: NA

DNA: TGTGCCAGCAGTTTTTTGGACAGGGGTCTTAGCGAGCAGTACTTC
CDR3: CASSFLDRGLSEQYF
size: NA
V: TRBV5-4
J: TRBJ2-7
D: TRBD1

DNA: TGTGCCAGCAGTCCTGGCCCAGGGCGTGGCTACACCTTC
CDR3: CASSPGPGRGYTF
size: NA
V: TRBV27
J: TRBJ1-2
D: NA

DNA: TGTGCCAGCAGCACGGGGGCTAACACTGAAGCTTTCTTT
CDR3: CASSTGANTEAFF
size: NA
V: TRBV9
J: TRBJ1-1
D: NA

DNA: TGTGCCAGCACCACGGGGTGGGGTCAGCCCCAGCATTTT
CDR3: CASTTGWGQPQHF
size: NA
V: TRBV6-1
J: TRBJ1-5
D: NA

DNA: TGCGCCAGCAGCCAAGTGTCGAGCCCCGAAGAGACCCAGTACTTC
CDR3: CASSQVSSPEETQYF
size: NA
V: TRBV4-1
J: TRBJ2-5
D: NA

DNA: TGTGCCAGCATCGGACTGAACACTGAAGCTTTCTTT
CDR3: CASIGLNTEAFF
size: once
V: TRBV7-6
J: TRBJ1-1
D: NA

DNA: TGTGCCAGCAGCCAAGAGTCGGCGGTCATGAACACTGAAGCTTTCTTT
CDR3: CASSQESAVMNTEAFF
size: NA
V: TRBV5-4
J: TRBJ1-1
D: NA

DNA: TGTGCCAGCAGTCCGGACAGAGTGAACACTGAAGCTTTCTTT
CDR3: CASSPDRVNTEAFF
size: NA
V: TRBV6-5
J: TRBJ1-1
D: NA

DNA: TGTGCCAGTAGTATGGGGACAGGGGGTTGGGATGAGCAGTTCTTC
CDR3: CASSMGTGGWDEQFF
size: NA
V: TRBV19
J: TRBJ2-1
D: TRBD1

DNA: TGTGCCAGCAGCCCCACAGATACGCAGTATTTT
CDR3: CASSPTDTQYF
size: NA
V: TRBV5-8
J: TRBJ2-3
D: NA

DNA: TGCGCCAGCAGCACTAGCGGGGGGATAGATACGCAGTATTTT
CDR3: CASSTSGGIDTQYF
size: NA
V: TRBV4-1
J: TRBJ2-3
D: TRBD2

DNA: TGTGCCAGCGGGACGGTCTACAATGAGCAGTTCTTC
CDR3: CASGTVYNEQFF
size: NA
V: TRBV19
J: TRBJ2-1
D: NA

DNA: TGTGCCAGCAGCTGGGGGCGAGGGGGCGACGAGCAGTACTTC
CDR3: CASSWGRGGDEQYF
size: NA
V: TRBV13
J: TRBJ2-7
D: TRBD1

DNA: TGTGCCATCAGAGATCTAGCGGGGGGGCTCCAAGATACGCAGTATTTT
CDR3: CAIRDLAGGLQDTQYF
size: NA
V: TRBV10-3
J: TRBJ2-3
D: TRBD2

DNA: TGTGCCAGCAGCTTAGGCCCGCGCCCCCCAAGCGGGGGGCGGCCGTACGAGCAGTACTTC
CDR3: CASSLGPRPPSGGRPYEQYF
size: NA
V: TRBV7-6
J: TRBJ2-7
D: TRBD2

DNA: TGTGCCATCAGGCCTGGGGGCAGGAATAATGAAAAACTGTTTTTT
CDR3: CAIRPGGRNNEKLFF
size: NA
V: TRBV10-3
J: TRBJ1-4
D: NA

DNA: TGTGCCAGCAGCCAGGACCTAGCGGGGGCCTCCTACGAGCAGTACTTC
CDR3: CASSQDLAGASYEQYF
size: NA
V: TRBV4-2
J: TRBJ2-7
D: TRBD2

DNA: TGTGCCAGCAGTTTCGGACTAGCGGACTACAATGAGCAGTTCTTC
CDR3: CASSFGLADYNEQFF
size: NA
V: TRBV27
J: TRBJ2-1
D: TRBD2

DNA: TGTGCCACCAGCAACTCGAGGGTGGCAGTCACCGGGGAGCTGTTTTTT
CDR3: CATSNSRVAVTGELFF
size: NA
V: TRBV15
J: TRBJ2-2
D: NA

DNA: TGTGCTAGTGGTTTGGGGAACATCCTAGCCTTC
CDR3: CASGLGNILAF
size: NA
V: TRBV12-5
J: TRBJ1-2
D: NA

DNA: TGTGCCAGCAGTTTACACCCGCGGGGGGCCGGCACTGAAGCTTTCTTT
CDR3: CASSLHPRGAGTEAFF
size: NA
V: TRBV27
J: TRBJ1-1
D: NA

DNA: TGTGCCAGCAGCCAGTCGGTGAGAGCCGCTTCGCAGTATTTT
CDR3: CASSQSVRAASQYF
size: NA
V: TRBV9
J: TRBJ2-3
D: NA

DNA: TGTGCCAGCTGCTCTAGTAGCTACAATGAGCAGTTCTTC
CDR3: CASCSSSYNEQFF
size: NA
V: TRBV7-2
J: TRBJ2-1
D: NA

DNA: TGTGCCAGCAGCTACGGACAGGACAATCAGCCCCAGCATTTT
CDR3: CASSYGQDNQPQHF
size: NA
V: TRBV7-2
J: TRBJ1-5
D: TRBD1

DNA: TGTGCCAGCAGCGTAGGGACAGGCGGGAGCACAGATACGCAGTATTTT
CDR3: CASSVGTGGSTDTQYF
size: NA
V: TRBV9
J: TRBJ2-3
D: TRBD1

DNA: TGTGCCAGCAGCACTAGCGGGGGAGATACGCAGTATTTT
CDR3: CASSTSGGDTQYF
size: NA
V: TRBV7-3
J: TRBJ2-3
D: TRBD2

DNA: TGTGCCAGTAGTCCAGCACGGGACTGGCAAGTCTACGAGCAGTACTTC
CDR3: CASSPARDWQVYEQYF
size: NA
V: TRBV19
J: TRBJ2-7
D: NA

DNA: TGTGCCAGCCGGGACAGCCAAGAGACCCAGTACTTC
CDR3: CASRDSQETQYF
size: NA
V: TRBV27
J: TRBJ2-5
D: TRBD1

DNA: TGTGCCAGCAGTGAAGCTGGGGTCCTCACAGATACGCAGTATTTT
CDR3: CASSEAGVLTDTQYF
size: NA
V: TRBV2
J: TRBJ2-3
D: NA